This T cell receptor (beta chain) is drawn from a study of spatial heterogeneity in lung cancer. For the study at large: Detection of beta-chain sequences consistently exceeded that of alpha-chain sequences. Study-wide results and caveats: Tumor TCRs that were ubiquitous and expanded showed up in blood more at resection than follow-up.

This clonotype was seen a handful of times. The antigen remains unidentified. Germline CDR1 and CDR2: DFQATT and SNEGSKA (reference sequence). The CDR3 sequence is 12 residues long. V was clipped by 6 bases and J by 7 bases, with 15 bases between them. Individual TCR cDNA molecules each bore their own unique molecular identifier. TCRdb passed the 5' RACE reads through MiXCR, listing each CDR3 protein once. The sample gives approximately 81,000 distinct CDR3 sequences, roughly 12% of which show up once; about 4.5% is in the top ten. Time point given: sample taken at primary tumor resection. Tumor, nontumor lung or frozen PBMC supplied whole RNA that was sequenced unsorted. There were around 72 donors, all of them untreated patients with early-stage non-small cell lung cancer.

The rearrangement joins TRBV20-1 to TRBJ2-5; no definite D call. The sequence derives from a male donor with early-stage non-small cell lung cancer. The sequenced sample was PBMCs, obtained at surgery. The CDR3 DNA is TGCAGTGCCCTCCGGCTCTCGGGGACCCAGTACTTC. Protein: CSALRLSGTQYF.